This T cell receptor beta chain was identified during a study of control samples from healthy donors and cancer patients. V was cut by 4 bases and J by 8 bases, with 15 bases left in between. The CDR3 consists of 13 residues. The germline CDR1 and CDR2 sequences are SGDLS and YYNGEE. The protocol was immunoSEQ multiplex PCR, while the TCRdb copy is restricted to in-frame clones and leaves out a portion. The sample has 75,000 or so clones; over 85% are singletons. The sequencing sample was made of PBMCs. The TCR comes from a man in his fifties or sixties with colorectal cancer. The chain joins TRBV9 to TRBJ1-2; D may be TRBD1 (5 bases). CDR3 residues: CASSPRVSGGYTF. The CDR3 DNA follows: TGTGCCAGCAGCCCCAGGGTCTCCGGCGGCTACACCTTC.